This T cell receptor (beta chain) was observed in a study of blood T cell repertoires in COVID-19. Study context: Samples taken during acute and convalescent COVID-19 were collected in the United States, Italy and Spain. The cDNA or gDNA used as material had been derived from T cells, B-cell-depleted T cells, or PBMCs.

There are 17 residues in the CDR3. Trimming took 5 bases from V and 3 from J; bases not matched to a gene: 15. Germline CDR1 reads LNHDA; CDR2 reads SQIVND (reference sequence). Methods used by the authors: Amplifying reference gene primers gave estimates of nucleated cell counts. TCRdb's table, derived via immunoSEQ multiplex PCR, lists solely in-frame clones and lacks some. From that table come the V and J calls and clone size; the DNA was used to work out D and trimming. The sample has just over 650,000 clones, 85% to 90% seen once. The chain has TRBV19 and TRBJ1-2; 7 bases align to TRBD1. This TCR was recovered from a woman aged 18-30 years with acute or convalescent COVID-19. Sequencing input: peripheral blood. The CDR3 is CASSPILDRSRDYGYTF. The DNA for the CDR3 is TGTGCCAGTAGTCCGATCCTGGACAGGAGCCGAGACTATGGCTACACCTTC. The variable domain in full, completed from reference TRBV19 and TRBJ1-2, reads DGGITQSPKYLFRKEGQNVTLSCEQNLNHDAMYWYRQDPGQGLRLIYYSQIVNDFQKGDIAEGYSVSREKKESFPLTVTSAQKNPTAFYLCASSPILDRSRDYGYTFGSGTRLTVV.